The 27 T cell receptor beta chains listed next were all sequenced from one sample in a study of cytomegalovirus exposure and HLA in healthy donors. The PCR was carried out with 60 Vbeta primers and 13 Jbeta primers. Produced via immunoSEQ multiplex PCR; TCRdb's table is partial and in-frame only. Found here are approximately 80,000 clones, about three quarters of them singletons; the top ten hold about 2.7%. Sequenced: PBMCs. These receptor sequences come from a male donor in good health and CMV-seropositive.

CDR3 residues: CASSAIRDEQYF. CDR3 nucleotide sequence: TGTGCCAGCTCAGCGATTAGAGACGAGCAGTACTTC. The V and J genes are TRBV18 and TRBJ2-7; no clear D gene. This CDR3 region has 12 residues. In germline, CDR1 is KGHSH, CDR2 LQKENI. V shed 5 bases and J shed 5 bases, with 10 bases lying between them. The whole variable domain, filled in from reference TRBV18 and TRBJ2-7, reads NAGVMQNPRHLVRRRGQEARLRCSPMKGHSHVYWYRQLPEEGLKFMVYLQKENIIDESGMPKERFSAEFPKEGPSILRIQQVVRGDSAAYFCASSAIRDEQYFGPGTRLTVT.

DNA for the CDR3: TGTGCCAGCAGCTTTATAGCGGGAAGCACAGATACGCAGTATTTT. Its protein is CASSFIAGSTDTQYF. This chain joins TRBV5-4 and TRBJ2-3, with 8 bases identical to TRBD2. This CDR3 is built from 15 residues. V trimming: 2 bases; J trimming: 0 bases; junction bases outside the gene matches: 2. Germline V gene sequence: CDR1 SGHNT, CDR2 YYREEE (reference sequence).

The chain's CDR3 is CASSSIGEFIDPGELFF. In DNA form, the CDR3 reads TGTGCCAGCAGCTCCATAGGGGAATTTATAGACCCCGGGGAGCTGTTTTTT. The V gene is TRBV2, the J gene TRBJ2-2; tentative D call: TRBD1 (5 bases). CDR3 length: 17 residues. The germline V gene has CDR1 SNHLY and CDR2 FYNNEI. Trimming left V 6 bases short and J 6 bases short, with 23 bases between.

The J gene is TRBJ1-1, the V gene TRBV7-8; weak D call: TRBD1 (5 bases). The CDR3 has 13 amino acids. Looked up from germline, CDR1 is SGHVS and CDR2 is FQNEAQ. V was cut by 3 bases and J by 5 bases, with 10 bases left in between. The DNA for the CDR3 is TGTGCCAGCAGCTTCGAGCGGGGGACTGAAGCTTTCTTT. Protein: CASSFERGTEAFF.

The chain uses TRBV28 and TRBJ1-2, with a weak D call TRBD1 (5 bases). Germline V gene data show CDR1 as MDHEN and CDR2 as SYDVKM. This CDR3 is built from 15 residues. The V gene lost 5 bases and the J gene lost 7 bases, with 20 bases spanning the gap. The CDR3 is CASSLPSRVTRGYTF. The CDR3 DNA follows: TGTGCCAGCAGTCTCCCCTCCAGGGTTACGCGTGGCTACACCTTC.

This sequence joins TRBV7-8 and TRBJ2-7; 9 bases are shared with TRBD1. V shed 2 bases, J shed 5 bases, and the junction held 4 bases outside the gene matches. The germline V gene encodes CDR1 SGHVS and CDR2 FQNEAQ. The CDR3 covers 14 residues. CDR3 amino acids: CASSLRTGDNEQYF. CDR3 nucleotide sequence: TGTGCCAGCAGCTTACGGACAGGGGACAACGAGCAGTACTTC.

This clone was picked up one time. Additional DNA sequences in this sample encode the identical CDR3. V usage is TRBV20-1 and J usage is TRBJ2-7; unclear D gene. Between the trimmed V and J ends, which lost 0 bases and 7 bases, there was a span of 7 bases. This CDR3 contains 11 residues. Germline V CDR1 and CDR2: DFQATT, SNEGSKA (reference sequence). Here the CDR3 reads CSARDRREQYF. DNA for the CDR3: TGCAGTGCTAGAGATCGCAGGGAGCAGTACTTC.

CDR3 loop: CASSVGSHTGELFF. The CDR3 region has the DNA TGCGCCAGCAGCGTGGGCAGCCACACCGGGGAGCTGTTTTTT. The J gene is TRBJ2-2, the V gene TRBV4-3; D gene unclear. Germline V gene data show CDR1 as LGHNA and CDR2 as YSLEER. The V end lost 5 bases, the J end lost 3 bases, and 10 bases lay between the germline ends. CDR3 length: 14 residues.

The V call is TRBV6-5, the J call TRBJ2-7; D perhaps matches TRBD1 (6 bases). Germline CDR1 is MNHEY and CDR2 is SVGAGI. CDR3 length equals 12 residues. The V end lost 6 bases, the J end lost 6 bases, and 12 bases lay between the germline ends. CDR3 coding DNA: TGTGCCAGCAGCAGGGGTTTCGCCGAGCAGTACTTC. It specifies CASSRGFAEQYF.

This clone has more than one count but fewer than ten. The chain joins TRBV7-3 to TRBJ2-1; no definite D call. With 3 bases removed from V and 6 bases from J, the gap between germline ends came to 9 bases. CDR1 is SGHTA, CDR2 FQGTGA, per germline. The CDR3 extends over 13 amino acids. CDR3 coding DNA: TGTGCCAGCAGCTTCCCCGGTAGCAATGAGCAGTTCTTC. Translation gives CASSFPGSNEQFF.

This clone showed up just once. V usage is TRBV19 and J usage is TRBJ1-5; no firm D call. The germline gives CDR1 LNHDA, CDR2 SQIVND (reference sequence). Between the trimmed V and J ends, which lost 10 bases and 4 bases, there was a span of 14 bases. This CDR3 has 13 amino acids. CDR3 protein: CATESDLNQPQHF. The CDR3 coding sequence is TGTGCCACAGAATCAGATTTGAATCAGCCCCAGCATTTT. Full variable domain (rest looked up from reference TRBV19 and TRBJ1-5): DGGITQSPKYLFRKEGQNVTLSCEQNLNHDAMYWYRQDPGQGLRLIYYSQIVNDFQKGDIAEGYSVSREKKESFPLTVTSAQKNPTAFYLCATESDLNQPQHFGDGTRLSIL.

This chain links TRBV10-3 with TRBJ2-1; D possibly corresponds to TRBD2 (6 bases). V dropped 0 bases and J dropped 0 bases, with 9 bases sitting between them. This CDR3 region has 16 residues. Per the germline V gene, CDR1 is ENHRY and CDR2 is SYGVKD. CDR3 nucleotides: TGTGCCATCAGTGAGTCCGTCGGGAGCTCCTACAATGAGCAGTTCTTC. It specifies CAISESVGSSYNEQFF.

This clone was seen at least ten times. In DNA, the CDR3 is TGTGCCAGCAGTTACTCAAGGGGGTCGGAGCAGTACTTC. It yields the protein CASSYSRGSEQYF. V is TRBV6-6 and J is TRBJ2-7, with a tentative D call TRBD1 (6 bases). Trimming removed 0 bases from V and 7 bases from J, with 10 bases in between. Germline V gives CDR1 MNHNY, CDR2 SVGAGI (reference sequence). This CDR3 contains 13 residues.

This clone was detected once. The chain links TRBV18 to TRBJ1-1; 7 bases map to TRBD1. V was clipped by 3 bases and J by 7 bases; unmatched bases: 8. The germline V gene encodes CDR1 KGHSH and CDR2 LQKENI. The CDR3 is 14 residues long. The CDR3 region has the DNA TGTGCCAGCTCACCCCTATCAGGGGGAGATGAAGCTTTCTTT. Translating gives CASSPLSGGDEAFF.

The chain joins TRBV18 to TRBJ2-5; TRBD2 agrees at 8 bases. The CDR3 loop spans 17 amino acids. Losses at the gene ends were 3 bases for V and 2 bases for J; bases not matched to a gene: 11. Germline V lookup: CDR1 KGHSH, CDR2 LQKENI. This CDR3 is CASSPKPAGAGQETQYF. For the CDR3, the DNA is TGTGCCAGCTCACCGAAACCAGCGGGAGCGGGGCAAGAGACCCAGTACTTC. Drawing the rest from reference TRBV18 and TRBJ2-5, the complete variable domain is NAGVMQNPRHLVRRRGQEARLRCSPMKGHSHVYWYRQLPEEGLKFMVYLQKENIIDESGMPKERFSAEFPKEGPSILRIQQVVRGDSAAYFCASSPKPAGAGQETQYFGPGTRLLVL.

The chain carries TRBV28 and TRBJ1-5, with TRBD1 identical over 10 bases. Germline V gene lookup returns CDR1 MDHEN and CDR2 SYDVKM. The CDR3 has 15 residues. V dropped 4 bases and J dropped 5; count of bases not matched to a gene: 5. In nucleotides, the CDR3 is TGTGCCAGCAGTTCCGGACAGGGGGTTGATCAGCCCCAGCATTTT. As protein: CASSSGQGVDQPQHF.

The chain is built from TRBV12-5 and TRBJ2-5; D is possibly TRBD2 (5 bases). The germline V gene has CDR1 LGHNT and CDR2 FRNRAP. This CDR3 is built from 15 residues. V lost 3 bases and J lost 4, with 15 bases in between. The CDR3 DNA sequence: TGTGCTAGTGGTTTCGGGGAGACACAGCGAGAGACCCAGTACTTC. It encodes CASGFGETQRETQYF.

The CDR3 sequence: CSVTGPNEQFF. The CDR3 DNA reads TGCAGTGTCACAGGTCCGAATGAGCAGTTCTTC. The V and J genes are TRBV20-1 and TRBJ2-1, with a weak D call TRBD1 (5 bases). This CDR3 is built from 11 residues. The V end was cut by 7 bases, the J end by 7 bases, with 11 bases between. The germline gives CDR1 DFQATT, CDR2 SNEGSKA (reference sequence).

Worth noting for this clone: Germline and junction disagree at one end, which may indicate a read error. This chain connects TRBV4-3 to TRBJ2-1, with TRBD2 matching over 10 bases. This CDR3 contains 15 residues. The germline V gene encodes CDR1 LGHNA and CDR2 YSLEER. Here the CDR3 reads CASSQDRSGRVPSVF. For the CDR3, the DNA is TGCGCCAGCAGCCAAGATCGGAGCGGGAGGGTCCCGTCTGTCTTC.

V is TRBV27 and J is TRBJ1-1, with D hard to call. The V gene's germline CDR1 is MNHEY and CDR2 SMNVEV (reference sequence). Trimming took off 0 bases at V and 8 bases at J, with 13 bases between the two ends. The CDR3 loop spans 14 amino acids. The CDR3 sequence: CASSLSFPPGEAFF. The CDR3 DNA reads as TGTGCCAGCAGTTTATCATTCCCCCCGGGAGAAGCTTTCTTT.

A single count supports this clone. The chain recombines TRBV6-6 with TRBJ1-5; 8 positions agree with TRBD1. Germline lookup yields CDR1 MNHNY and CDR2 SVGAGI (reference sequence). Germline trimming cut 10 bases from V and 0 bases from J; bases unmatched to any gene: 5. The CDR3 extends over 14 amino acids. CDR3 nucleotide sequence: TGTGCCATTTCGACAGGGGATAGCAATCAGCCCCAGCATTTT. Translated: CAISTGDSNQPQHF.

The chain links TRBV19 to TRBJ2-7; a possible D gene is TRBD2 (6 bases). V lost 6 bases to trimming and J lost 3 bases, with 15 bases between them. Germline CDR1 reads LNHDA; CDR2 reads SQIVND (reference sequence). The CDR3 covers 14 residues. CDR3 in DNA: TGTGCCAGTAGCCCGGGGGTGGTCGGCTACGAGCAGTACTTC. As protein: CASSPGVVGYEQYF. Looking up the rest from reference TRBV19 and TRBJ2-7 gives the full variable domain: DGGITQSPKYLFRKEGQNVTLSCEQNLNHDAMYWYRQDPGQGLRLIYYSQIVNDFQKGDIAEGYSVSREKKESFPLTVTSAQKNPTAFYLCASSPGVVGYEQYFGPGTRLTVT.

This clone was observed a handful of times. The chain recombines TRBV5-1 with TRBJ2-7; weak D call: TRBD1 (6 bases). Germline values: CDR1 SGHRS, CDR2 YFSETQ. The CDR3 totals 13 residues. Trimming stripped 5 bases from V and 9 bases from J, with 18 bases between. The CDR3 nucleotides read TGCGCCAGCAGGGGGACACCGCGCGGTCCGCAGTACTTC. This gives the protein CASRGTPRGPQYF.

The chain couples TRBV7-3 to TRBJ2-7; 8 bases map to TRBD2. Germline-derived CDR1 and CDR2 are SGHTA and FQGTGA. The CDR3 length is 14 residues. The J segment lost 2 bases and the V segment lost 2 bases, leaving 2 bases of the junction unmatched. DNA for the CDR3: TGTGCCAGCAGCTTACTAGCGGGTGCCTACGAGCAGTACTTC. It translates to CASSLLAGAYEQYF.

The CDR3 DNA reads TGTGCCAGCAGCTTAGAGGCGGGTGAGCAGTTCTTC. This gives the protein CASSLEAGEQFF. The gene calls are TRBV7-3 and TRBJ2-1; D is perhaps TRBD2 (5 bases). Trimming took 2 bases from V and 9 from J, leaving 8 bases between them. The CDR3 spans 12 residues. Germline loops: CDR1 SGHTA, CDR2 FQGTGA.

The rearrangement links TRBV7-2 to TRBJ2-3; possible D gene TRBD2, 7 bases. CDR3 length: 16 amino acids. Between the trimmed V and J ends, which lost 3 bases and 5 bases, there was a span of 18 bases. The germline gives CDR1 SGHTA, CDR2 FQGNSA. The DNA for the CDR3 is TGTGCCAGCAGCTTGTCAATAGGGGGAGGGGAAGATACGCAGTATTTT. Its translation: CASSLSIGGGEDTQYF.

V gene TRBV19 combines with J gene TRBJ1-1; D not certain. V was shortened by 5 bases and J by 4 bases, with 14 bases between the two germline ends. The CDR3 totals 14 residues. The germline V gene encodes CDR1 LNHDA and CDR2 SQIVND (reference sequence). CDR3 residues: CASSDPGSFTEAFF. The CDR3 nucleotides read TGTGCCAGTAGTGACCCGGGATCATTCACTGAAGCTTTCTTT.